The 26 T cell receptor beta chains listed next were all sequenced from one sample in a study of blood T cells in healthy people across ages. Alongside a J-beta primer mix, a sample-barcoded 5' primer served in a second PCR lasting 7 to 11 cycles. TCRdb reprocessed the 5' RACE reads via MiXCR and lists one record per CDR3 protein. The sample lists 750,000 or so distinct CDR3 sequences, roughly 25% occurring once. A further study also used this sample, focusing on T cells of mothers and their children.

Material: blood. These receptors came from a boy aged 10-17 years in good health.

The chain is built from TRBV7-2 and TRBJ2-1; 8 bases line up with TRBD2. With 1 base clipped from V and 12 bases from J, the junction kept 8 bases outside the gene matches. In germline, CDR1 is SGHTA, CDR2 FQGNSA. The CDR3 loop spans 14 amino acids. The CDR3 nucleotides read TGTGCCAGCAGCTTAGACGGGAGGGCTAGGGCGCAGTTCTTC. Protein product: CASSLDGRARAQFF.

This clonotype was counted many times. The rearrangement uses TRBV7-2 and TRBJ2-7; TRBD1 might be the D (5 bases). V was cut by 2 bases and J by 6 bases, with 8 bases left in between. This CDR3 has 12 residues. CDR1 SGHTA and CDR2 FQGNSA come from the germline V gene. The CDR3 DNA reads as TGTGCCAGCAGCTTACAGGGTGGCGAGCAGTACTTC. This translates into CASSLQGGEQYF.

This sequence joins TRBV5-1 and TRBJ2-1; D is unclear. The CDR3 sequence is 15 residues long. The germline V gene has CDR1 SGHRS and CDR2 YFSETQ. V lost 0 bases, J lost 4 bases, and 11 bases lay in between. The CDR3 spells CASSLDVEPYNEQFF. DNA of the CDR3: TGCGCCAGCAGCTTGGACGTAGAACCTTACAATGAGCAGTTCTTC.

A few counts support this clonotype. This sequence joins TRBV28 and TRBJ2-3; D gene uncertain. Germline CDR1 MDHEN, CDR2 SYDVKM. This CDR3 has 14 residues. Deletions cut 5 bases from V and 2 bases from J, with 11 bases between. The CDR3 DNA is TGTGCCAGCAGTCGGGTTGCGATCACAGATACGCAGTATTTT. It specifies CASSRVAITDTQYF.

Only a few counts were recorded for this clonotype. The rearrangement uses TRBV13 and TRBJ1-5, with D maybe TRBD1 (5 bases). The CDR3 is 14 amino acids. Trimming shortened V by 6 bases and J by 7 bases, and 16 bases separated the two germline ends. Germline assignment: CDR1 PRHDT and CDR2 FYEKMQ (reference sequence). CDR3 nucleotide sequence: TGTGCCAGCAGACCAAAGCGGGGGAAACAGCCCCAGCATTTT. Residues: CASRPKRGKQPQHF.

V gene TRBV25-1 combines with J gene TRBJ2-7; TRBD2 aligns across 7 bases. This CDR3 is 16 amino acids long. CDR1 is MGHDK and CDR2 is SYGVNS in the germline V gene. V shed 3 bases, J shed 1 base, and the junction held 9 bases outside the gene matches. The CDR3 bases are TGTGCCAGCAGTGATCCGGGGGGATCGAGTTCCTACGAGCAGTACTTC. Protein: CASSDPGGSSSYEQYF.

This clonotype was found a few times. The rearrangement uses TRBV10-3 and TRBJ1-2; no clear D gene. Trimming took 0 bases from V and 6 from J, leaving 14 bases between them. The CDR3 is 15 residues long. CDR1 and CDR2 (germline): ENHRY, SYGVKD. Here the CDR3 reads CAISESIGQPHGYTF. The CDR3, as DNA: TGTGCCATCAGTGAGTCGATCGGTCAGCCCCATGGCTACACCTTC.

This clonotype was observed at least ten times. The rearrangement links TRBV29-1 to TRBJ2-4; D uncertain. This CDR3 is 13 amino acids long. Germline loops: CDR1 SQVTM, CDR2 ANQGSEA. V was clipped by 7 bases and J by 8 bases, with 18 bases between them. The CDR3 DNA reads TGCAGCGCCGAAACATCGTCAGATGACATTCAGTACTTC. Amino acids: CSAETSSDDIQYF.

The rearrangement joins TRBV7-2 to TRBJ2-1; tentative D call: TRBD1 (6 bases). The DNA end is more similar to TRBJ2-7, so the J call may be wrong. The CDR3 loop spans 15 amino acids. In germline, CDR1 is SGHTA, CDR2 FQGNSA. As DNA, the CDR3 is TGTGCCAGCAGCTACCACCGGGACACTCCCTACGAGCAGTACTTC. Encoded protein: CASSYHRDTPYEQYF.

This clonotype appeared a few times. In nucleotides, the CDR3 is TGTGCCAGCAGTTACCCCGGCAGGGGCCATGAGCAGTTCTTC. Protein sequence: CASSYPGRGHEQFF. The chain has TRBV6-5 and TRBJ2-5; TRBD1 might be the D (6 bases). The DNA end favors TRBJ2-1, so the J call may be wrong. The CDR3 contains 14 residues. In germline, CDR1 is MNHEY, CDR2 SVGAGI.

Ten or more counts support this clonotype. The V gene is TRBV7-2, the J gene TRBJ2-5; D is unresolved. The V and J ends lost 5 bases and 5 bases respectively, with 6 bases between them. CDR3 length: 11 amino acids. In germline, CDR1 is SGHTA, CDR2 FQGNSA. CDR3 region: CASSPMETQYF. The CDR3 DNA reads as TGTGCCAGCAGCCCGATGGAGACCCAGTACTTC.

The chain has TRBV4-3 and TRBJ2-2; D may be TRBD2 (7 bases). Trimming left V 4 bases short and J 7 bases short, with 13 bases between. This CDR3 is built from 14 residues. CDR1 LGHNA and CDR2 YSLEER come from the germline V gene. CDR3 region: CASSRPGEGGELFF. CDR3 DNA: TGCGCCAGCAGCCGCCCAGGGGAGGGCGGGGAGCTGTTTTTT.

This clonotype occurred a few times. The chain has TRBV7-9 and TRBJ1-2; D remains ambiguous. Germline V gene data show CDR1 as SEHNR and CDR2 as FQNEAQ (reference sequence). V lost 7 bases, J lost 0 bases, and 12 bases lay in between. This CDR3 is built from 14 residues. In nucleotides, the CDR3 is TGTGCCAGCAACACGGCGGTGTCTAACTATGGCTACACCTTC. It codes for CASNTAVSNYGYTF.

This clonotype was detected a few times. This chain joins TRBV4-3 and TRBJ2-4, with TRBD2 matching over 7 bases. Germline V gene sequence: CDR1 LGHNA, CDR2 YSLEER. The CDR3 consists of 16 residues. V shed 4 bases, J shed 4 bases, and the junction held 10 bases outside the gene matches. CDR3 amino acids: CASSPSIPGGKNIQYF. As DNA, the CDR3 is TGCGCCAGCAGCCCAAGTATTCCGGGGGGAAAAAACATTCAGTACTTC.

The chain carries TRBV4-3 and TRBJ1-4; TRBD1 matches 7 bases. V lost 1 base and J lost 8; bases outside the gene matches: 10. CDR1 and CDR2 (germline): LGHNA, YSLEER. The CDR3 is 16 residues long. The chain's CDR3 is CASSQGGGGGLEKLFF. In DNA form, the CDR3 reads TGCGCCAGCAGCCAAGGAGGGGGCGGGGGGTTAGAAAAACTGTTTTTT.

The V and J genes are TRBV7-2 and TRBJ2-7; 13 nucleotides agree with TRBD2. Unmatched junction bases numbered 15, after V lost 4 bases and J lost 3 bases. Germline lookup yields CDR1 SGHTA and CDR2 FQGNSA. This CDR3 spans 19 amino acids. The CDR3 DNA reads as TGTGCCAGCAGCTACCCCGGACTAGCGGGGGAGGCATTGGACTACGAGCAGTACTTC. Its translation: CASSYPGLAGEALDYEQYF.

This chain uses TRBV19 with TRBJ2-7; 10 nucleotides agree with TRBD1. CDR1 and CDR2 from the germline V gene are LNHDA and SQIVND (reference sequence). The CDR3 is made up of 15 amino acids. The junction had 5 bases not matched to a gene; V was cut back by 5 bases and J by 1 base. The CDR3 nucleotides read TGTGCCAGTAGTTTGGGACAGGGGACTTCCTACGAGCAGTACTTC. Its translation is CASSLGQGTSYEQYF. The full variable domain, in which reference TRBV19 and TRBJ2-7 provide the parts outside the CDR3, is DGGITQSPKYLFRKEGQNVTLSCEQNLNHDAMYWYRQDPGQGLRLIYYSQIVNDFQKGDIAEGYSVSREKKESFPLTVTSAQKNPTAFYLCASSLGQGTSYEQYFGPGTRLTVT.

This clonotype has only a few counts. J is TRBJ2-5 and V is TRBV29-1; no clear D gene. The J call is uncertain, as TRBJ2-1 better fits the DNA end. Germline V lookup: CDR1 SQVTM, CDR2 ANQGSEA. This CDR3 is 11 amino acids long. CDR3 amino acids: CSGFRLDEQFF. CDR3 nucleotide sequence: TGCAGCGGGTTTAGATTGGATGAGCAGTTCTTC.

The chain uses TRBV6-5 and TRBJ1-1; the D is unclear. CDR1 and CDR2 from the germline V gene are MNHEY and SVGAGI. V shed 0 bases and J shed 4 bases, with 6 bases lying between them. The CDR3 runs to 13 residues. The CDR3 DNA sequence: TGTGCCAGCAGTTACTCACTAGCCACTGAAGCTTTCTTT. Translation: CASSYSLATEAFF.

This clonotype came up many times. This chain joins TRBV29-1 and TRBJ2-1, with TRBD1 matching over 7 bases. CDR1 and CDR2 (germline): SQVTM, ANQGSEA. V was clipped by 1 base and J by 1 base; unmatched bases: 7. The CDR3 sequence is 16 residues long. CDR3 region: CSVEARDRVSYNEQFF. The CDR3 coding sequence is TGCAGCGTTGAAGCCCGCGACAGGGTTTCCTACAATGAGCAGTTCTTC.

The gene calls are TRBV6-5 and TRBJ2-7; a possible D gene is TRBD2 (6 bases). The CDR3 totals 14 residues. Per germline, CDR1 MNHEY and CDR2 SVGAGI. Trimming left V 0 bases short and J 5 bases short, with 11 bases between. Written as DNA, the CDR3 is TGTGCCAGCAGTTACTCGCCTTCGGGGGACGAGCAGTACTTC. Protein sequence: CASSYSPSGDEQYF.

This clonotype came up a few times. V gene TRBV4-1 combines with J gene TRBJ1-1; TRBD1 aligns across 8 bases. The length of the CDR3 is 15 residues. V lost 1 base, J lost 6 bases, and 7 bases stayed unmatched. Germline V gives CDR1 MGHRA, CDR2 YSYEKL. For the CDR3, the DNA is TGCGCCAGCAGCCAAGGTCCAGGGGGCTTCCCTGAAGCTTTCTTT. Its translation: CASSQGPGGFPEAFF.

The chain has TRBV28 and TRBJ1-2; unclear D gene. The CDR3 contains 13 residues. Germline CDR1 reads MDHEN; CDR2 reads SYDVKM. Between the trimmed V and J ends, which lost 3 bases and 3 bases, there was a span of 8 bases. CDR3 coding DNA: TGTGCCAGCAGTTTTGTGGACGACTATGGCTACACCTTC. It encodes CASSFVDDYGYTF.

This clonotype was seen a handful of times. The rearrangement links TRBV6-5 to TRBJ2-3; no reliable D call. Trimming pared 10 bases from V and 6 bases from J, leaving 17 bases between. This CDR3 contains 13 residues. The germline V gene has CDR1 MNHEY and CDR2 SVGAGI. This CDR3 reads CATHAPGVDTQYF. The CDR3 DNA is TGTGCCACCCACGCCCCGGGCGTGGATACGCAGTATTTT.

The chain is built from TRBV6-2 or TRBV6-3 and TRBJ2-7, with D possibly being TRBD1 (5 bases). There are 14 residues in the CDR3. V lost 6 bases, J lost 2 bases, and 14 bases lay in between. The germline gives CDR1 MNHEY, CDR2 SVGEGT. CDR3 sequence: CASSSMGPTYEQYF. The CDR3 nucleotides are TGTGCCAGCAGCTCCATGGGGCCGACCTACGAGCAGTACTTC.

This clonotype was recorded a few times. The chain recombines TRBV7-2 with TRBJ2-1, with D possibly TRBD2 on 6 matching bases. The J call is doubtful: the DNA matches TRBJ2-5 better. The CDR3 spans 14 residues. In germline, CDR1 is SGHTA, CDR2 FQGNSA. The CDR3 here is CASSLLATQETQYF. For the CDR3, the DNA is TGTGCCAGCAGCTTACTAGCGACTCAAGAGACCCAGTACTTC.